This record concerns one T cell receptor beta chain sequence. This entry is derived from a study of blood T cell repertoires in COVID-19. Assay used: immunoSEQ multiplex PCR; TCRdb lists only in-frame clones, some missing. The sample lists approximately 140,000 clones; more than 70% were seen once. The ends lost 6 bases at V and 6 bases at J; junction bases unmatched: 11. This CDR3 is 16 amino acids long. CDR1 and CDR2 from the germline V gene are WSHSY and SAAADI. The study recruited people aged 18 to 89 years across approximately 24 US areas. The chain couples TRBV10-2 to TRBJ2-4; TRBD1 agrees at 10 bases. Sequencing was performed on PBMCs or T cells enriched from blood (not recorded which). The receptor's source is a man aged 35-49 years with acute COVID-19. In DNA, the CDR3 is TGCGCCAGCAGCCCCGGGACAGGGGCAGGAGGAAACATTCAGTACTTC. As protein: CASSPGTGAGGNIQYF.